Shown below are 4 T cell receptor beta chains from a single sample sequenced in a study of cytomegalovirus exposure and HLA in healthy donors. The repertoire was sequenced with immunoSEQ multiplex PCR; TCRdb's copy has only in-frame clones and lacks some. The data show about 76,000 clones, about 93% seen once. Sequencing was carried out using PBMCs. These receptors originate from a man aged 18 to 30 in good health and CMV-seropositive.

The chain combines TRBV18 with TRBJ2-7; TRBD1 matches 7 bases. V dropped 1 base and J dropped 5; count of bases not matched to a gene: 8. The germline CDR1 and CDR2 sequences are KGHSH and LQKENI. This CDR3 is built from 15 residues. The CDR3 bases are TGTGCCAGCTCACCACTTGACAGGGTTCGCGACGAGCAGTACTTC. It yields the protein CASSPLDRVRDEQYF.

V and J are TRBV5-1 and TRBJ2-1; TRBD2 might be the D (5 bases). CDR3 size: 17 residues. Trimming took off 1 base at V and 0 bases at J, with 14 bases between the two ends. CDR1 SGHRS and CDR2 YFSETQ come from the germline V gene. The CDR3: CASSLRGSAGSYNEQFF. For the CDR3, the DNA is TGCGCCAGCAGCTTGAGAGGTAGCGCTGGCTCCTACAATGAGCAGTTCTTC.

The V gene is TRBV9, the J gene TRBJ2-3; D is unclear. Deletions cut 3 bases from V and 0 bases from J, with 8 bases between. This CDR3 region has 14 residues. Germline V gene sequence: CDR1 SGDLS, CDR2 YYNGEE. The CDR3 spells CASSDSWSTDTQYF. In DNA, the CDR3 is TGTGCCAGCAGCGACTCTTGGAGCACAGATACGCAGTATTTT.

The chain carries TRBV7-9 and TRBJ2-7; a weak D match, TRBD2 (6 bases). The CDR3 has 18 residues. In germline, CDR1 is SEHNR, CDR2 FQNEAQ (reference sequence). The germline V and J ends were trimmed by 5 bases and 0 bases, with 23 bases remaining between them. CDR3 bases: TGTGCCAGCAGCCCTCCCTCAGGGACTCATTTTGGCTCCTACGAGCAGTACTTC. Its protein is CASSPPSGTHFGSYEQYF.